This TCR beta chain was recorded in a study of cytomegalovirus exposure and HLA in healthy donors. The study ran its PCR with 60 Vbeta and 13 Jbeta primers. Here immunoSEQ multiplex PCR was the method, and the copy in TCRdb shows in-frame clones only, minus some. The sample records about 160,000 clones, 60% to 80% being singletons. The CDR3 consists of 16 residues. Germline lookup yields CDR1 MNHEY and CDR2 SMNVEV (reference sequence). V was shortened by 2 bases and J by 4 bases, with 15 bases between the two germline ends. Specimen: PBMCs. The TCR originated in a man between 50 and 59 years old in good health and CMV-seropositive. The chain couples TRBV27 to TRBJ1-5; D is perhaps TRBD1 (5 bases). The CDR3 nucleotides are TGTGCCAGCAGTTTACGGGGGGACCTCTGGAATCAGCCCCAGCATTTT. Residues: CASSLRGDLWNQPQHF.